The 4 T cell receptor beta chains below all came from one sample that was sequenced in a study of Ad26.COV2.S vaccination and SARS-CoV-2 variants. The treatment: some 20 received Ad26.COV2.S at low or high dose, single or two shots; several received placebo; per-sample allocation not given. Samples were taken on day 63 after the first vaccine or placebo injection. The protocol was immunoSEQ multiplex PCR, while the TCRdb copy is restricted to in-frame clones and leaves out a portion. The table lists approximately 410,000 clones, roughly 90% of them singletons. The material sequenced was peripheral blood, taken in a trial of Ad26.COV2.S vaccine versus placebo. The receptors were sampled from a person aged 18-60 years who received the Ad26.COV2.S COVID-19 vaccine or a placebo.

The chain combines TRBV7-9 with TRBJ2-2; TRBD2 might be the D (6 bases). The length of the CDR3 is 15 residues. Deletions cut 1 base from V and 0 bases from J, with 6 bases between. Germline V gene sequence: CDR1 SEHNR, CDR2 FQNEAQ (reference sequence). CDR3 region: CASSLGLANTGELFF. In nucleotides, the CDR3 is TGTGCCAGCAGCTTAGGACTAGCGAACACCGGGGAGCTGTTTTTT.

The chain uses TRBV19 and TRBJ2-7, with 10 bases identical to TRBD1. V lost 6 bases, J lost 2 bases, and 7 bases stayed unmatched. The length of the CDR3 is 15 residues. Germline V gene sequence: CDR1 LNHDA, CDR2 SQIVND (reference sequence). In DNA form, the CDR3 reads TGTGCCAGTAGCAACCCCGGGACAGGGGCCTACGAGCAGTACTTC. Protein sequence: CASSNPGTGAYEQYF. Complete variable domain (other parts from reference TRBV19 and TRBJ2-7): DGGITQSPKYLFRKEGQNVTLSCEQNLNHDAMYWYRQDPGQGLRLIYYSQIVNDFQKGDIAEGYSVSREKKESFPLTVTSAQKNPTAFYLCASSNPGTGAYEQYFGPGTRLTVT.

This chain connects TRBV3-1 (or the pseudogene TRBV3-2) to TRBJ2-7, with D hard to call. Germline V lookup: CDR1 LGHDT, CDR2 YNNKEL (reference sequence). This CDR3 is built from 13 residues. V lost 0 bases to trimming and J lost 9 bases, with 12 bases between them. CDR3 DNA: TGTGCCAGCAGCCAAGACTCCATCGTCTGGCAGTACTTC. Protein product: CASSQDSIVWQYF.

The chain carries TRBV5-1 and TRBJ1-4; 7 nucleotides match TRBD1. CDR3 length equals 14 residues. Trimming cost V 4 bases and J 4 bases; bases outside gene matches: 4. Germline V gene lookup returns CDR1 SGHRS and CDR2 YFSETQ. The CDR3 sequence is CASSRTGLNEKLFF. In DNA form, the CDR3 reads TGCGCCAGCAGCCGGACAGGCCTTAATGAAAAACTGTTTTTT. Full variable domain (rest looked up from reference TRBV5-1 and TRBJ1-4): KAGVTQTPRYLIKTRGQQVTLSCSPISGHRSVSWYQQTPGQGLQFLFEYFSETQRNKGNFPGRFSGRQFSNSRSEMNVSTLELGDSALYLCASSRTGLNEKLFFGSGTQLSVL.